This record looks at one T cell receptor beta chain sequence and its context. The data are from a study of blood T cell repertoires in COVID-19. V was shortened by 2 bases and J by 0 bases, with 10 bases between the two germline ends. The CDR3 has 16 amino acids. From germline, CDR1 is SGHTA and CDR2 FQGNSA. This table comes from immunoSEQ multiplex PCR, and its TCRdb copy is limited to in-frame clones, with some not included. The sample consists of 56,000 or so clones, 70% to 90% of them appearing once. The sample consisted of peripheral blood. This sequence was found in a human donor in a cohort sampled during active COVID-19. The V call is TRBV7-2, the J call TRBJ2-2; D remains ambiguous. The CDR3 sequence: CASSLSVGPNTGELFF. The CDR3 DNA reads TGTGCCAGCAGCTTATCAGTGGGCCCGAACACCGGGGAGCTGTTTTTT. Full variable domain (rest looked up from reference TRBV7-2 and TRBJ2-2): GAGVSQSPSNKVTEKGKDVELRCDPISGHTALYWYRQSLGQGLEFLIYFQGNSAPDKSGLPSDRFSAERTGGSVSTLTIQRTQQEDSAVYLCASSLSVGPNTGELFFGEGSRLTVL.